The 25 T cell receptor beta chains below all came from one sample that was sequenced in a study of blood T cell repertoires in COVID-19. Profiling relied on immunoSEQ multiplex PCR, and the TCRdb table lists in-frame clones only, not all of them. The repertoire holds roughly 160,000 clones, with 85% as singletons. What was sequenced was peripheral blood. The receptors shown here come from a man aged 35 to 55 with acute or convalescent COVID-19.

The gene calls are TRBV12-3 or TRBV12-4 and TRBJ2-1; D is perhaps TRBD1 (6 bases). The V end lost 1 base, the J end lost 9 bases, and 10 bases lay between the germline ends. The CDR3 has 13 residues. The chain's CDR3 is CASSLDRESEQFF. CDR3 in DNA: TGTGCCAGCAGTTTAGACAGGGAAAGTGAGCAGTTCTTC.

This chain links TRBV11-2 with TRBJ2-2; D is possibly TRBD2 (5 bases). CDR1 and CDR2 from the germline V gene are SGHAT and FQNNGV. The CDR3 loop spans 15 amino acids. V shed 1 base and J shed 1 base, with 7 bases lying between them. Here the CDR3 reads CASSLGGLNTGELFF. CDR3 DNA sequence: TGTGCCAGCAGCTTAGGCGGGCTGAACACCGGGGAGCTGTTTTTT.

This clone came up once. This same CDR3 is encoded by further DNA sequences in the sample. J is TRBJ2-7 and V is TRBV30, with a weak D call TRBD2 (5 bases). The CDR3 covers 13 residues. The V and J ends lost 3 bases and 2 bases respectively, with 11 bases between them. Per the germline V gene, CDR1 is GTSNPN and CDR2 is SVGIG (reference sequence). In nucleotides, the CDR3 is TGTGCCTGGAGAGGACGGGGAACCTACGAGCAGTACTTC. Protein product: CAWRGRGTYEQYF.

The V gene is TRBV5-8, the J gene TRBJ1-3; D remains unclear. V lost 2 bases, J lost 6 bases, and 3 bases lay in between. CDR1 and CDR2 from the germline V gene are SGHTS and YDEGEE. The CDR3 loop spans 11 amino acids. The CDR3 nucleotides are TGTGCCAGCAGCTTCGTAAACACCATATATTTT. Its protein is CASSFVNTIYF.

V usage is TRBV27 and J usage is TRBJ2-1, with 8 bases that match TRBD2. The germline CDR1 and CDR2 sequences are MNHEY and SMNVEV (reference sequence). The CDR3 spans 18 residues. V gave up 5 bases and J gave up 0 bases; unmatched junction bases: 12. The CDR3 bases are TGTGCCAGCAGTCCGCCCAGGAGGCGGGGGGCCTCCTACAATGAGCAGTTCTTC. This codes for CASSPPRRRGASYNEQFF.

This sequence joins TRBV19 and TRBJ1-4; a weak D match, TRBD1 (5 bases). The CDR3 length is 16 residues. Germline V gives CDR1 LNHDA, CDR2 SQIVND (reference sequence). Trimming stripped 7 bases from V and 0 bases from J, with 15 bases between. CDR3 region: CASKGTPGATNEKLFF. The CDR3 DNA reads as TGTGCCAGTAAGGGGACCCCGGGGGCAACTAATGAAAAACTGTTTTTT.

V usage is TRBV3-1 (or the pseudogene TRBV3-2) and J usage is TRBJ1-4; D remains ambiguous. V shed 4 bases and J shed 2 bases, with 11 bases lying between them. Germline loops: CDR1 LGHDT, CDR2 YNNKEL (reference sequence). CDR3 length equals 15 residues. CDR3 DNA: TGTGCCAGCAGCCTTTTCCGGGGTACTAATGAAAAACTGTTTTTT. Protein sequence: CASSLFRGTNEKLFF.

The chain couples TRBV5-4 to TRBJ1-6; 9 bases match TRBD1. The CDR3 length is 17 residues. In germline, CDR1 is SGHNT, CDR2 YYREEE (reference sequence). V lost 5 bases and J lost 4; bases outside the gene matches: 10. The CDR3 protein is CASSEKTGTGYNSPLHF. The CDR3 DNA reads as TGTGCCAGCAGTGAGAAGACCGGGACAGGGTATAATTCACCCCTCCACTTT.

In nucleotides, the CDR3 is TGTGCCAGACAGGACCCGAACACTGAAGCTTTCTTT. Translation: CARQDPNTEAFF. The chain couples TRBV2 to TRBJ1-1; D possibly corresponds to TRBD1 (5 bases). The CDR3 totals 12 residues. Germline lookup yields CDR1 SNHLY and CDR2 FYNNEI. Trimming cost V 9 bases and J 1 base, with 9 bases left between them.

The rearrangement links TRBV3-1 (or the pseudogene TRBV3-2) to TRBJ1-6, with TRBD1 as a possible D gene (6 bases). CDR1 is LGHDT and CDR2 is YNNKEL in the germline V gene (reference sequence). The CDR3 loop spans 19 amino acids. The ends were cut back, 4 bases at V and 0 bases at J, with 19 bases in the middle. CDR3 amino acids: CASSRSGTLGSSYNSPLHF. The CDR3 DNA follows: TGTGCCAGCAGCCGTTCCGGGACATTAGGGAGCTCCTATAATTCACCCCTCCACTTT.

This chain connects TRBV27 to TRBJ2-1; 11 nucleotides agree with TRBD1. The CDR3 runs to 15 residues. With 5 bases clipped from V and 9 bases from J, the junction kept 9 bases outside the gene matches. The germline V gene has CDR1 MNHEY and CDR2 SMNVEV (reference sequence). In DNA form, the CDR3 reads TGTGCCAGCAGTCCTTGGGACAGGGGGGTGGGTGAGCAGTTCTTC. Its translation: CASSPWDRGVGEQFF.

The chain has TRBV19 and TRBJ2-6; the match to TRBD1 covers 9 bases. Trimming cost V 6 bases and J 0 bases; bases outside gene matches: 12. Germline CDR1 is LNHDA and CDR2 is SQIVND (reference sequence). The CDR3 sequence is 19 residues long. In DNA form, the CDR3 reads TGTGCCAGTAGACCACAGGGGGCGAGGCCCCCCTCTGGGGCCAACGTCCTGACTTTC. It translates to CASRPQGARPPSGANVLTF.

The chain links TRBV19 to TRBJ1-1; a weak D match, TRBD1 (5 bases). CDR1 and CDR2 (germline): LNHDA, SQIVND (reference sequence). The CDR3 has 13 residues. Trimming removed 7 bases from V and 5 bases from J, with 14 bases in between. The CDR3 DNA follows: TGTGCCAGTACCTCGGGCGGGGGAACTGAAGCTTTCTTT. Amino acids: CASTSGGGTEAFF.

The V call is TRBV3-1 (or the pseudogene TRBV3-2), the J call TRBJ2-6, with no clear D. The V and J ends lost 4 bases and 2 bases respectively, with 6 bases between them. This CDR3 region has 14 residues. Per the germline V gene, CDR1 is LGHDT and CDR2 is YNNKEL (reference sequence). DNA of the CDR3: TGTGCCAGCAGCCCCTTAACTGGGGCCAACGTCCTGACTTTC. It translates to CASSPLTGANVLTF.

This chain links TRBV18 with TRBJ1-1, with TRBD1 matching 7 bases. The germline V gene has CDR1 KGHSH and CDR2 LQKENI. Trimming cost V 1 base and J 1 base; bases outside gene matches: 3. The CDR3 runs to 15 residues. CDR3 region: CASSPRGTENTEAFF. The CDR3 DNA is TGTGCCAGCTCACCACGTGGGACAGAGAACACTGAAGCTTTCTTT.

The CDR3 is CASSDRDIRTTGELFF. DNA of the CDR3: TGTGCCAGCAGTGATCGGGACATAAGGACCACCGGGGAGCTGTTTTTT. The chain carries TRBV6-1 and TRBJ2-2; D might be TRBD1 (6 bases). The germline gives CDR1 MNHNS, CDR2 SASEGT. V lost 3 bases to trimming and J lost 4 bases, with 15 bases between them. The CDR3 sequence is 16 residues long.

CDR3: CASSLLTSGGPSYNEQFF. In DNA, the CDR3 is TGTGCCAGCAGTTTACTGACTAGCGGGGGACCCTCCTACAATGAGCAGTTCTTC. The chain recombines TRBV27 with TRBJ2-1; 12 bases match TRBD2. The trim removed 2 bases at V and 0 bases at J, leaving 5 bases unmatched. The length of the CDR3 is 18 residues. Germline assignment: CDR1 MNHEY and CDR2 SMNVEV (reference sequence).

The chain combines TRBV5-6 with TRBJ2-2; 10 nucleotides line up with TRBD1. Per germline, CDR1 SGHDT and CDR2 YYEEEE. The V segment lost 4 bases and the J segment 6 bases; nucleotides outside the gene matches: 9. CDR3 size: 16 residues. For the CDR3, the DNA is TGTGCCAGCAGCCGCCGGGACAGGGGTGGTTCCGGGGAGCTGTTTTTT. This codes for CASSRRDRGGSGELFF. The full variable domain, with the rest looked up from reference TRBV5-6 and TRBJ2-2, is DAGVTQSPTHLIKTRGQQVTLRCSPKSGHDTVSWYQQALGQGPQFIFQYYEEEERQRGNFPDRFSGHQFPNYSSELNVNALLLGDSALYLCASSRRDRGGSGELFFGEGSRLTVL.

This chain joins TRBV27 and TRBJ2-1; 12 bases align to TRBD2. With V trimmed by 4 bases and J by 15 bases, 13 bases remained unmatched. Germline V lookup: CDR1 MNHEY, CDR2 SMNVEV (reference sequence). This CDR3 comprises 15 residues. The CDR3: CASSSWGLAGERGFF. The CDR3 DNA sequence: TGTGCCAGCAGTTCCTGGGGACTAGCGGGCGAAAGAGGGTTCTTC.

The V gene is TRBV7-8, the J gene TRBJ1-2; D uncertain. Germline V gene sequence: CDR1 SGHVS, CDR2 FQNEAQ. Trimming removed 5 bases at V and 4 bases at J, with 11 bases between. This CDR3 comprises 13 residues. CDR3: CASSRSGGYGYTF. In nucleotides, the CDR3 is TGTGCCAGCAGCCGTTCTGGCGGCTATGGCTACACCTTC.

This chain links TRBV6-1 with TRBJ2-5; D is unresolved. Trimming cost V 3 bases and J 5 bases, with 10 bases left between them. The CDR3 is 13 amino acids. Germline CDR1 is MNHNS and CDR2 is SASEGT. Here the CDR3 DNA reads TGTGCCAGCAGTGACCACCTACCTGAGACCCAGTACTTC. It yields the protein CASSDHLPETQYF.

The rearrangement uses TRBV29-1 and TRBJ2-2; D is perhaps TRBD2 (6 bases). Trimming stripped 6 bases from V and 2 bases from J, with 13 bases between. The CDR3 sequence is 14 residues long. Germline-derived CDR1 and CDR2 are SQVTM and ANQGSEA. This CDR3 reads CSVAGLSNTGELFF. In nucleotides, the CDR3 is TGCAGCGTGGCGGGACTTTCAAACACCGGGGAGCTGTTTTTT.

This chain uses TRBV4-1 with TRBJ2-7; no clear D gene. CDR3 length: 14 amino acids. Germline V gene lookup returns CDR1 MGHRA and CDR2 YSYEKL. Between the trimmed V and J ends, which lost 3 bases and 4 bases, there was a span of 13 bases. The CDR3 sequence is CASSQGPVVYEQYF. The CDR3 DNA reads TGCGCCAGCAGCCAGGGCCCCGTAGTTTACGAGCAGTACTTC.

This clone showed up just a few times. This same CDR3 is encoded by further DNA sequences in the sample. The rearrangement links TRBV5-1 to TRBJ2-7; 9 positions match TRBD2. Germline-derived CDR1 and CDR2 are SGHRS and YFSETQ. Unmatched junction bases numbered 7, after V lost 5 bases and J lost 1 base. The CDR3 contains 15 residues. DNA of the CDR3: TGCGCCAGCAGTCCGCTAGCGGGGTCGTCCTACGAGCAGTACTTC. This encodes CASSPLAGSSYEQYF.

The chain is built from TRBV19 and TRBJ1-1, with D perhaps TRBD1 (5 bases). CDR3 length: 12 amino acids. Trimming took 10 bases from V and 5 from J, leaving 14 bases between them. The germline CDR1 and CDR2 sequences are LNHDA and SQIVND (reference sequence). This CDR3 is CATKIGGTEAFF. Written as DNA, the CDR3 is TGTGCCACGAAGATCGGGGGGACTGAAGCTTTCTTT. Combining the CDR3 with reference TRBV19 and TRBJ1-1 gives the whole variable domain DGGITQSPKYLFRKEGQNVTLSCEQNLNHDAMYWYRQDPGQGLRLIYYSQIVNDFQKGDIAEGYSVSREKKESFPLTVTSAQKNPTAFYLCATKIGGTEAFFGQGTRLTVV.